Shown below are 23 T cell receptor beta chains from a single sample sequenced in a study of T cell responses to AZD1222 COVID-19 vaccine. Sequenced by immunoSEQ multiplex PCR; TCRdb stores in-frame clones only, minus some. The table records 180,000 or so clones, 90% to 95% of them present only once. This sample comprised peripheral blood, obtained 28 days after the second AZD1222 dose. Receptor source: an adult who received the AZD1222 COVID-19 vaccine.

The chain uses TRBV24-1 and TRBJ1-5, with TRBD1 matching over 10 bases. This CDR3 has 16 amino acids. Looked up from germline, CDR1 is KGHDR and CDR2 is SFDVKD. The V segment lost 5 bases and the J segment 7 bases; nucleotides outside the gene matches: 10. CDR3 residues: CATSVLVGTGEQPQHF. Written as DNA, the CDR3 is TGTGCCACCAGTGTCTTGGTCGGGACAGGGGAACAGCCCCAGCATTTT.

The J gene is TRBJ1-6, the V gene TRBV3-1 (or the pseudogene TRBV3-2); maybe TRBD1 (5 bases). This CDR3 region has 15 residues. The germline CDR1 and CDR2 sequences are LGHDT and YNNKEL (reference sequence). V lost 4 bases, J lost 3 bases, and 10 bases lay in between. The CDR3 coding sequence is TGTGCCAGCAGCCCAACCGGGGGCTATAATTCACCCCTCCACTTT. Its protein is CASSPTGGYNSPLHF.

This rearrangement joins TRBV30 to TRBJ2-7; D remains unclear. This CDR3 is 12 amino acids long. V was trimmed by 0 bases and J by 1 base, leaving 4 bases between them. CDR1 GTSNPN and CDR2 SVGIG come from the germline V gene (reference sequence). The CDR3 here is CAWSVGSYEQYF. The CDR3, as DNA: TGTGCCTGGAGTGTAGGGTCCTACGAGCAGTACTTC.

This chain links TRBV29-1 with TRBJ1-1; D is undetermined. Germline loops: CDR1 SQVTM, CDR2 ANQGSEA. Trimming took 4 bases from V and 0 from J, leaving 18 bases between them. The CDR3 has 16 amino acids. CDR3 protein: CSVVTRTGPMNTEAFF. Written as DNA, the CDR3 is TGCAGCGTTGTGACCAGAACCGGCCCTATGAACACTGAAGCTTTCTTT. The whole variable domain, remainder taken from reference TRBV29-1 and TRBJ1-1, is SAVISQKPSRDICQRGTSLTIQCQVDSQVTMMFWYRQQPGQSLTLIATANQGSEATYESGFVIDKFPISRPNLTFSTLTVSNMSPEDSSIYLCSVVTRTGPMNTEAFFGQGTRLTVV.

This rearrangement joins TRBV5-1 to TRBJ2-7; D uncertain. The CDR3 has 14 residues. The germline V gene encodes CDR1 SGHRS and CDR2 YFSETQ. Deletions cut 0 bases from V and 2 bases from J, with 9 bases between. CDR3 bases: TGCGCCAGCAGCTTGGAGCGAATACCCTACGAGCAGTACTTC. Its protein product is CASSLERIPYEQYF.

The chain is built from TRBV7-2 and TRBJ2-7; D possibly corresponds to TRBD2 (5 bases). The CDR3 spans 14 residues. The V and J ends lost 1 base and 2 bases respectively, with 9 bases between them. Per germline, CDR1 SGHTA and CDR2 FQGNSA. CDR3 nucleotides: TGTGCCAGCAGCTTAGACGGGGTTACCTACGAGCAGTACTTC. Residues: CASSLDGVTYEQYF.

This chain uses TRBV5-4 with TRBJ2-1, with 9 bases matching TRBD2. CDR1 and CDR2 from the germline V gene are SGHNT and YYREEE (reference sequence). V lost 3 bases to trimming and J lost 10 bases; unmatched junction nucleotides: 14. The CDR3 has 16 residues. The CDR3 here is CASSSGGASGEWEQFF. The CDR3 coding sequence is TGTGCCAGCAGCTCCGGAGGGGCTAGCGGGGAGTGGGAGCAGTTCTTC.

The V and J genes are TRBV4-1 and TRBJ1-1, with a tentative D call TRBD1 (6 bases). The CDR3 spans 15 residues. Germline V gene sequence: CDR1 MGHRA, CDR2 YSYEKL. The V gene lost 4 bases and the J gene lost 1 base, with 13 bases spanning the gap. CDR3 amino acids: CASSLRTVTNTEAFF. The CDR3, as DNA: TGCGCCAGCAGCCTTAGGACAGTAACGAACACTGAAGCTTTCTTT.

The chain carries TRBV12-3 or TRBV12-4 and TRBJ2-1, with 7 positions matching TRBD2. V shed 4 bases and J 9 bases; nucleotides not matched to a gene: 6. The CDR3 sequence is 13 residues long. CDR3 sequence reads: CASSSGGSTEQFF. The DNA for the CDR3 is TGTGCCAGCAGTTCCGGCGGGAGCACTGAGCAGTTCTTC.

CDR3 nucleotides: TGTGCCAGCAGCGCTCTGGGGACAGGGAACACCGGGGAGCTGTTTTTT. It encodes CASSALGTGNTGELFF. The chain couples TRBV9 to TRBJ2-2; 8 bases match TRBD1. Trimming at V came to 3 bases and at J to 1 base, leaving 5 bases not matched to a gene. The CDR3 is 16 amino acids. Germline-derived CDR1 and CDR2 are SGDLS and YYNGEE. The full variable domain, in which reference TRBV9 and TRBJ2-2 provide the parts outside the CDR3, is DSGVTQTPKHLITATGQRVTLRCSPRSGDLSVYWYQQSLDQGLQFLIQYYNGEERAKGNILERFSAQQFPDLHSELNLSSLELGDSALYFCASSALGTGNTGELFFGEGSRLTVL.

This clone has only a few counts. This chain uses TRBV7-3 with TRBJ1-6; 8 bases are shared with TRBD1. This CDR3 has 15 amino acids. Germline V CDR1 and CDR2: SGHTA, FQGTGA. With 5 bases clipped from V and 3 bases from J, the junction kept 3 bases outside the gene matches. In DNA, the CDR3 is TGTGCCAGCAGCAGAACAGGGGGCTATAATTCACCCCTCCACTTT. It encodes CASSRTGGYNSPLHF.

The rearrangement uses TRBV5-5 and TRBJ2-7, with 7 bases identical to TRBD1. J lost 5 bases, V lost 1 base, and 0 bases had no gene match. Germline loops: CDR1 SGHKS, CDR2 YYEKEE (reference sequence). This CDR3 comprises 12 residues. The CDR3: CASSLTGDEQYF. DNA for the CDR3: TGTGCCAGCAGCTTGACAGGGGACGAGCAGTACTTC.

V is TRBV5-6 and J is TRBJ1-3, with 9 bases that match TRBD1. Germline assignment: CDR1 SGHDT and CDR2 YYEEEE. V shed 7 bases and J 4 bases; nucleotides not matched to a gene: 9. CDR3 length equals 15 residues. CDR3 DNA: TGTGCCAGCTTATCTACGGGACAGGGAGGAAACACCATATATTTT. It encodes CASLSTGQGGNTIYF.

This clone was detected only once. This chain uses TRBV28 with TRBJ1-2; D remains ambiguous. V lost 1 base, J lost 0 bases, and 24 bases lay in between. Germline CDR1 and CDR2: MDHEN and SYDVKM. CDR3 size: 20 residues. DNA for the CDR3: TGTGCCAGCAGTTTATTAATCTCCGGGCGGGATCCCCTAGCTAACTATGGCTACACCTTC. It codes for CASSLLISGRDPLANYGYTF.

CDR3 sequence: CATSDLGGQANSQGQFF. The CDR3 DNA follows: TGTGCCACCAGTGATTTGGGTGGTCAGGCCAATTCCCAGGGGCAGTTCTTC. The V and J genes are TRBV24-1 and TRBJ2-1, with D perhaps matching TRBD1 (5 bases). Between the trimmed V and J ends, which lost 0 bases and 12 bases, there was a span of 23 bases. Germline CDR1 KGHDR, CDR2 SFDVKD. There are 17 residues in the CDR3.

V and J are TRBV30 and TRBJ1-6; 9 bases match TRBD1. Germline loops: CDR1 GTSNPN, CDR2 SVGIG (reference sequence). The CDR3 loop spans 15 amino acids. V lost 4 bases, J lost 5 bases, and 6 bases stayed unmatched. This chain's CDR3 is CAWTGGTGNNSPLHF. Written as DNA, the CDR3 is TGTGCCTGGACGGGAGGGACAGGGAATAATTCACCCCTCCACTTT.

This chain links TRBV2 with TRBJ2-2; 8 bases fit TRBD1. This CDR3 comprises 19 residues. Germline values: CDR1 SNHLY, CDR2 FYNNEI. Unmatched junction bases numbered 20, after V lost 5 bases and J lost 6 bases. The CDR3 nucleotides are TGTGCCAGCAGTCATCAACACCGAACAGGGGGTCAAATTGCCGGGGAGCTGTTTTTT. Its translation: CASSHQHRTGGQIAGELFF.

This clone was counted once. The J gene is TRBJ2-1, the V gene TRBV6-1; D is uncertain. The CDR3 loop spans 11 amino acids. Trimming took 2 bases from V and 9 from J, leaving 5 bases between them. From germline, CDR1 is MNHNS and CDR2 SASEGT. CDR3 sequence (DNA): TGTGCCAGCAGTGAAAACGGTGAGCAGTTCTTC. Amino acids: CASSENGEQFF.

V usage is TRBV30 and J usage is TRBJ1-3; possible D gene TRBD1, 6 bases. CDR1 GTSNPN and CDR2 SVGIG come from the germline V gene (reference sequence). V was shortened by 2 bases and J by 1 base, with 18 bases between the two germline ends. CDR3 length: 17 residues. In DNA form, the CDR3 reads TGTGCCTGGAGTCCAGGGGTGGGAGAGGATTCTGGAAACACCATATATTTT. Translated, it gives CAWSPGVGEDSGNTIYF.

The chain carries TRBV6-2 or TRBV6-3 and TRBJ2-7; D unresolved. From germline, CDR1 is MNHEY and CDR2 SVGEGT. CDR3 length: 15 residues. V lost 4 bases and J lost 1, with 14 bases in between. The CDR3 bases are TGTGCCAGCAGTTTGCAGGCTGGGTGGTCCTACGAGCAGTACTTC. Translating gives CASSLQAGWSYEQYF.

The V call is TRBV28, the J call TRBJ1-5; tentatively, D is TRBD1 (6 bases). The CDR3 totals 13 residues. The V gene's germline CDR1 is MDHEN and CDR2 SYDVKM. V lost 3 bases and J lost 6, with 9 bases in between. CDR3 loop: CASSFAGAQPQHF. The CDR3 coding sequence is TGTGCCAGCAGTTTTGCGGGGGCTCAGCCCCAGCATTTT. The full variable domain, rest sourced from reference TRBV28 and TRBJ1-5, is DVKVTQSSRYLVKRTGEKVFLECVQDMDHENMFWYRQDPGLGLRLIYFSYDVKMKEKGDIPEGYSVSREKKERFSLILESASTNQTSMYLCASSFAGAQPQHFGDGTRLSIL.

Here the CDR3 reads CASSRQGGWAFF. The CDR3 DNA sequence: TGTGCCAGCAGCCGACAGGGTGGATGGGCTTTCTTT. The V call is TRBV7-9, the J call TRBJ1-1, with 7 bases aligning to TRBD1. This CDR3 has 12 amino acids. Looked up from germline, CDR1 is SEHNR and CDR2 is FQNEAQ (reference sequence). The J segment lost 11 bases and the V segment lost 5 bases, leaving 8 bases of the junction unmatched.

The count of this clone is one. This chain's CDR3 is CASSVQGAKGGELFF. CDR3 nucleotide sequence: TGTGCCAGCAGTGTTCAGGGGGCGAAAGGCGGGGAGCTGTTTTTT. The chain uses TRBV6-6 and TRBJ2-2, with TRBD1 matching 8 bases. J gave up 7 bases and V 5 bases, and 9 bases lay outside the gene matches. In germline, CDR1 is MNHNY, CDR2 SVGAGI (reference sequence). This CDR3 comprises 15 residues.